This entry concerns a single TCR beta chain. The table lists this clone with a count of one. Its antigen specificity is not known. The record has no base qualities; no much larger clone is one base away. The CDR3 regions of human TCRbeta chains were subjected to immunosequencing. The authors' pipeline ran thus. TCRs in the repertoires were compared against a reference library of SARS-CoV-2-specific TCRs that had been generated with the MIRA antigen-specificity platform. Breadth meant the fraction of unique TCRs that were SARS-CoV-2-associated, whereas depth meant the fraction of total T cells that were SARS-CoV-2-associated. Using the MIRA data, every spike-specific TCR was mapped to the spike region that the TCR reacted to and assigned to either a CD4 or a CD8 class. Log10-transformed breadth and depth values were compared by one-way ANOVA with Sidak's multiple comparisons tests. Here the immuneACCESS table is served through TCRdb, limited to in-frame sequences with V and J called. Missing clones are a known gap in these copies; in checked studies unresolved V genes cover under half, and the rest lacks a known reason. V, J and clone size derive from that table, while D and trimming were established from the DNA sequence. In all, the sample holds tens of thousands of clones, and about nine tenths of those were seen once. Together, the top ten hold roughly 8% of the sample.

This sample was taken from a study of T cell responses to AZD1222 COVID-19 vaccine (TCRdb year 2021). Looking at the study overall: AZD1222 recipients with second doses at about 4 weeks or about 12 weeks were pooled, because spike-specific TCR depth and breadth did not differ between schedules. A total of 230 to 250 trial participants underwent TCR sequencing, of whom about 210 had received two doses of AZD1222 and 26 had received two doses of the MenACWY control vaccine. Trial participants were enrolled by age into subgroups of 18-55, 56-69 and 70-plus years, and about 150, 27 and 61 TCR-sequenced participants, respectively, were included in these subgroups.

The research as a whole found: Nearly half of unique spike-specific TCRs reportedly recognized epitopes outside regions mutated in the B.1.351 and B.1.1.7 variants. No day 14 peak-response samples were available, so repertoires were characterized only after the peak T cell response. Spike-specific TCR breadth and depth rose significantly after two AZD1222 doses compared with day 0 and with MenACWY recipients. The vaccine-associated CD4 TCRs covered the entire spike protein, and the dominant responses fell in regions 160-218 and 743-854. Conclusions about previously exposed vaccinees are limited, since just five to seven AZD1222 recipients were seropositive for SARS-CoV-2 at baseline. Participants were mostly white British and included more females than males, and it was suggested by the authors that clonal diversity may have been underestimated. The 56-69-year group was small, and its depth increase did not reach significance, likely because of low power.

The sample's time point, from its label and the paper: baseline before first vaccination. Vaccinee samples were obtained from the UK trials COV001 and COV002, which included a single-blind randomized controlled phase 2/3 trial of AZD1222 (ChAdOx1 nCoV-19) in healthy adults. For TCRbeta chain sequencing, PBMC samples from trial participants were taken at day 0 and at day 28 after the second dose. The CDR3, cysteine through phenylalanine, is 14 amino acids long. Only CDR3 DNA remains: 42 bases, in frame from the first base. From the germline V gene (reference sequence), CDR1 is SEHNR and CDR2 is FQNEAQ. V and J are truncated by 0 bases and 2 bases respectively, leaving an intervening sequence of 4 bases.

The V gene is TRBV7-9 and the J gene is TRBJ2-2, with the D segment identity uncertain. The sequence was collected from an adult in good health. The material was peripheral blood, obtained on day 0 of AZD1222 vaccination. The DNA is as follows: TGTGCCAGCAGCTTAGCCGCAAACACCGGGGAGCTGTTTTTT. Translation gives CASSLAANTGELFF.